These T cell receptor beta chains were read from a single sample in a study of CD8+ T cells in alopecia areata. Measured with immunoSEQ multiplex PCR; TCRdb has only the in-frame clones, and not every one. The sample holds 140,000 to 150,000 clones, roughly 61% seen once. The starting material was CD4+ T cells sorted from blood, obtained at week 0. These TCRs come from a human donor with alopecia areata. Both conserved end residues are trimmed from each CDR3. Size values are once, few and many counts, or a class for expanded clones, and some rows have none.

J gene: TRBJ1-1; V gene: TRBV16; clone size: .; CDR3 protein: ASSLQQGRTEAF
J gene: TRBJ1-5; V gene: TRBV19; clone size: .; CDR3 protein: ASSTTAYSNQPQH
J gene: TRBJ1-2; V gene: TRBV30; clone size: .; CDR3 protein: AWSYTGGVGYGYT
J gene: TRBJ1-2; V gene: TRBV20-1; clone size: few; CDR3 protein: SPGGWDGYT
J gene: TRBJ2-1; V gene: TRBV4-1; clone size: .; CDR3 protein: ASSQDSAGVSYNEQF
J gene: TRBJ2-7; V gene: TRBV6-1; clone size: .; CDR3 protein: ASTAGIRGEQY
J gene: TRBJ1-4; V gene: TRBV4-1; clone size: few; CDR3 protein: ASSQDPGHTEKLF
J gene: TRBJ1-1; V gene: TRBV10-2; clone size: few; CDR3 protein: ASRRGGNTEAF
J gene: TRBJ1-5; V gene: TRBV6-5; clone size: .; CDR3 protein: ASSVTGGYQPQH
J gene: TRBJ1-2; V gene: TRBV23-1; clone size: few; CDR3 protein: ASSQPPGLPCGYT
J gene: TRBJ1-1; V gene: TRBV29-1; clone size: once; CDR3 protein: SAMDGNTEAF
J gene: TRBJ2-1; V gene: TRBV27; clone size: .; CDR3 protein: ASSLQRTSGSPHEQF
J gene: TRBJ1-6; V gene: TRBV29-1; clone size: .; CDR3 protein: SARSSYNSPLH
J gene: TRBJ2-3; V gene: TRBV30; clone size: .; CDR3 protein: AWSSTDTQY
J gene: TRBJ2-3; V gene: TRBV2; clone size: .; CDR3 protein: ASSEGQVDTQY
J gene: TRBJ2-5; V gene: TRBV2; clone size: .; CDR3 protein: ASSTGVPQY
J gene: TRBJ2-7; V gene: TRBV30; clone size: few; CDR3 protein: AWSVLSREQY
J gene: TRBJ2-7; V gene: TRBV30; clone size: .; CDR3 protein: AQRGNYEQY
J gene: TRBJ1-1; V gene: TRBV6-6; clone size: .; CDR3 protein: ASSAPDRRAF